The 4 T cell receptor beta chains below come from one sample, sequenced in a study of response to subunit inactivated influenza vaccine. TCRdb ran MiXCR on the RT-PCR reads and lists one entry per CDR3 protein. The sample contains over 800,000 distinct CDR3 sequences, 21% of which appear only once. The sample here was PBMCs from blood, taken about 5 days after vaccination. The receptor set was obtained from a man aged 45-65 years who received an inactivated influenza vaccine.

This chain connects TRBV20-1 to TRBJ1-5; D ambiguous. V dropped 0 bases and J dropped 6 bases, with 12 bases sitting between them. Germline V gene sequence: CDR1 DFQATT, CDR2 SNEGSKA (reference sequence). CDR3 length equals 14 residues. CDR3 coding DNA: TGCAGTGCTAGAGATCCCAGGTTTCCTCAGCCCCAGCATTTT. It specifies CSARDPRFPQPQHF.

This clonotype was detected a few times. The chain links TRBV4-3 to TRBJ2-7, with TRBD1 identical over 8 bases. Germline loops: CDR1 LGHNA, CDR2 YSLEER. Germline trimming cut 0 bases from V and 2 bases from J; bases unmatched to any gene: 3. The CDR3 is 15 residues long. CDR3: CASSQETGEAYEQYF. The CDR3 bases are TGCGCCAGCAGCCAAGAGACAGGGGAAGCCTACGAGCAGTACTTC.

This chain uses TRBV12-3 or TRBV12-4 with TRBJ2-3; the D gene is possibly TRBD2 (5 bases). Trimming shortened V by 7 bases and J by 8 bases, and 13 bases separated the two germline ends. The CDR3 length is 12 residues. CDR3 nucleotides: TGTGCCAGCACCTCGGGGTCAGTTACGCAGTATTTT. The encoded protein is CASTSGSVTQYF.

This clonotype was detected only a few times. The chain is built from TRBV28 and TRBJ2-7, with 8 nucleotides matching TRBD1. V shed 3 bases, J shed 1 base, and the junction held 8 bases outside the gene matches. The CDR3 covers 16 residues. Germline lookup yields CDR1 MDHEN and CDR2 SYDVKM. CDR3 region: CASSLVLGQASYEQYF. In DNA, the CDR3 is TGTGCCAGCAGTTTGGTATTGGGACAGGCTTCCTACGAGCAGTACTTC.